A few counts support the clone carrying this TCR beta chain. Its antigen is still unknown. The CDR3 extends over 14 amino acids. V dropped 7 bases and J dropped 2; count of bases not matched to a gene: 6. CDR1 and CDR2 from the germline V gene are SQVTM and ANQGSEA. This sample was taken from a study of blood T cells in healthy people across ages. Study observations and caveats: Getting older went along with TCR beta diversity per million T cells dropping roughly linearly.

The study drew donors from healthy Caucasian individuals in Russia aged about 6 to 100. Each of the donors had around 9 milliliters of peripheral blood drawn into EDTA-treated Vacutainer tubes. In each sample, at least 6.5 million PBMCs were isolated. Then a second PCR, running roughly 7 to 11 cycles, was carried out with a sample-barcoded 5' primer and a J-beta primer mix. TCRdb itself ran the 5' RACE reads through MiXCR, one entry per CDR3 protein. The table includes more than 650,000 distinct CDR3 sequences, about a fifth detected once. This chain links TRBV29-1 with TRBJ2-5, with 11 bases lining up with TRBD2. Material: blood. This receptor was taken from a man between 65 and 80 years old in good health. CDR3 bases: TGCAGCGCGTTACTAGCGGGGGTGCAAGAGACCCAGTACTTC. Residues: CSALLAGVQETQYF. Drawing the rest from reference TRBV29-1 and TRBJ2-5, the complete variable domain is SAVISQKPSRDICQRGTSLTIQCQVDSQVTMMFWYRQQPGQSLTLIATANQGSEATYESGFVIDKFPISRPNLTFSTLTVSNMSPEDSSIYLCSALLAGVQETQYFGPGTRLLVL.